The clone carrying this T cell receptor beta chain has at least ten counts. The target antigen is unknown. The data originate from a study of early T cells in non-severe SARS-CoV-2 infection. Whole-study findings and limits: VDJdb matching favored anti-spike CD8 responses, missing private and CD4 specificities.

CDR1 is LGHNA and CDR2 is YNFKEQ in the germline V gene. The CDR3 is 15 amino acids. V was clipped by 4 bases and J by 6 bases; unmatched bases: 9. Individual cDNA molecules received unique molecular identifiers during library preparation. Using its own MiXCR run on the 5' RACE reads, TCRdb lists one record per CDR3 protein. The table has under 65,000 distinct CDR3 sequences, about an eighth seen once. Sequences were obtained from whole blood. The TCR originated in an adult who was a healthcare worker with PCR-confirmed SARS-CoV-2 infection or an uninfected control (not recorded which). The rearrangement uses TRBV4-2 and TRBJ2-7, with 10 bases fitting TRBD2. The CDR3 nucleotides are TGTGCCAGCAGCCTAAGGAGCGGGAGGGCCTTCGAGCAGTACTTC. Its protein product is CASSLRSGRAFEQYF.